Presented here are 23 T cell receptor beta chains from one specimen sequenced in a study of OX40 agonist ivuxolimab in advanced cancers. Sequencing was performed with immunoSEQ multiplex PCR; in TCRdb, only in-frame clones are kept and a portion is missing. The table shows tens of thousands of clones, with over 80% occurring only once. The sequenced sample was CD4+ or CD8+ T cells sorted from blood, obtained in a trial of the OX40 agonist ivuxolimab. The receptors here all came from an adult with an advanced solid tumor such as melanoma, head and neck, liver or kidney cancer.

V usage is TRBV6-5 and J usage is TRBJ2-7; 7 bases fit TRBD1. Per the germline V gene, CDR1 is MNHEY and CDR2 is SVGAGI. After removal of 5 bases from V and 2 bases from J, the junction contained 9 bases not matched to a gene. The CDR3 extends over 15 amino acids. The CDR3, as DNA: TGTGCCAGCAGTCTATACAGGGGTGAGCCCTACGAGCAGTACTTC. This codes for CASSLYRGEPYEQYF.

Details on this clone: Mismatch with germline at one junction end may stem from a read error. J is TRBJ2-1 and V is TRBV12-5; 15 bases agree with TRBD2. In germline, CDR1 is LGHNT, CDR2 FRNRAP. The CDR3 is 13 residues long. The CDR3 nucleotides read TGTGCTAGTGGTTCCGGGACTAGCGGGAGGAGGCTCTTC. Translation: CASGSGTSGRRLF.

The chain employs TRBV5-1 and TRBJ2-3; D is tentatively TRBD1 or TRBD2 (5 bases each). The CDR3 has 17 amino acids. Germline lookup yields CDR1 SGHRS and CDR2 YFSETQ. The V end lost 5 bases, the J end lost 3 bases, and 22 bases lay between the germline ends. For the CDR3, the DNA is TGCGCCAGCAGGTCGGCCACCGGGACCGGAGGAACAGATACGCAGTATTTT. Protein sequence: CASRSATGTGGTDTQYF.

The genes are TRBV25-1 and TRBJ1-2; D is possibly TRBD1 (6 bases). The length of the CDR3 is 13 residues. Germline CDR1 MGHDK, CDR2 SYGVNS. Trimming took 2 bases from V and 6 from J, leaving 10 bases between them. The CDR3 loop is CASSEAGADGYTF. The CDR3 DNA sequence: TGTGCCAGCAGTGAAGCAGGGGCCGATGGCTACACCTTC.

The rearrangement links TRBV6-5 to TRBJ1-2; 11 bases are a match to TRBD1. The CDR3 loop spans 12 amino acids. Germline V gene sequence: CDR1 MNHEY, CDR2 SVGAGI. Trimming at V came to 6 bases and at J to 8 bases, leaving 2 bases not matched to a gene. This CDR3 is CASSRTGGGYTF. In nucleotides, the CDR3 is TGTGCCAGCAGCCGGACAGGGGGCGGCTACACCTTC.

The V and J genes are TRBV6-5 and TRBJ2-7, with 7 bases matching TRBD1. CDR1 and CDR2 (germline): MNHEY, SVGAGI. This CDR3 region has 14 residues. V shed 5 bases, J shed 2 bases, and the junction held 6 bases outside the gene matches. The CDR3 region has the DNA TGTGCCAGCAGTCCCGACAGGGTAACCTACGAGCAGTACTTC. The encoded protein is CASSPDRVTYEQYF.

J is TRBJ1-5 and V is TRBV19; tentative D call: TRBD1 (5 bases). CDR3 length equals 16 residues. Per the germline V gene, CDR1 is LNHDA and CDR2 is SQIVND (reference sequence). Trimming removed 5 bases from V and 0 bases from J, with 14 bases in between. The CDR3 protein is CASSLGTGLSNQPQHF. DNA of the CDR3: TGTGCCAGTAGTCTGGGGACGGGACTTAGCAATCAGCCCCAGCATTTT.

The CDR3, as DNA: TGTGCCAGCAGCTCCCTAGCGGGATCCTCCTACAATGAGCAGTTCTTC. This gives the protein CASSSLAGSSYNEQFF. This chain uses TRBV7-6 with TRBJ2-1; 9 nucleotides match TRBD2. V was clipped by 4 bases and J by 0 bases; unmatched bases: 4. Germline CDR1 is SGHVS and CDR2 is FNYEAQ. This CDR3 is 16 amino acids long.

The chain employs TRBV7-6 and TRBJ2-1; maybe TRBD2 (6 bases). Germline-derived CDR1 and CDR2 are SGHVS and FNYEAQ. The V end was cut by 4 bases, the J end by 7 bases, with 20 bases between. The length of the CDR3 is 16 residues. The chain's CDR3 is CASSYPLGGSRNEQFF. As DNA, the CDR3 is TGTGCCAGCAGCTACCCCCTTGGGGGGTCGAGGAATGAGCAGTTCTTC.

The rearrangement joins TRBV30 to TRBJ2-2; 12 nucleotides agree with TRBD1. V was pared by 2 bases and J by 12 bases, with 7 bases of the junction left unmatched. The CDR3 is 14 residues long. Germline-derived CDR1 and CDR2 are GTSNPN and SVGIG (reference sequence). The CDR3 DNA follows: TGTGCCTGGAGTCCCGGGACAGGGGGCAGGCAGCTGTTTTTT. This translates into CAWSPGTGGRQLFF.

The chain's CDR3 is CASSLASGIHEQYF. CDR3 nucleotides: TGCGCCAGCAGCTTGGCTAGCGGGATCCACGAGCAGTACTTC. The chain recombines TRBV5-1 with TRBJ2-7, with 9 bases identical to TRBD2. The J segment lost 5 bases and the V segment lost 0 bases, leaving 3 bases of the junction unmatched. CDR3 length equals 14 residues. Germline-derived CDR1 and CDR2 are SGHRS and YFSETQ. The full variable domain, its missing parts supplied by reference TRBV5-1 and TRBJ2-7, is KAGVTQTPRYLIKTRGQQVTLSCSPISGHRSVSWYQQTPGQGLQFLFEYFSETQRNKGNFPGRFSGRQFSNSRSEMNVSTLELGDSALYLCASSLASGIHEQYFGPGTRLTVT.

The V call is TRBV21-1, the J call TRBJ2-7; the D call TRBD2 from the table was never checked on the DNA. TRBV21-1 is shown as a pseudogene. The CDR3 totals 19 residues. CDR3 region: CASSKPRGLAGGGAYEQYF. CDR3 coding DNA: TGTGCCAGCAGCAAACCCAGGGGACTAGCGGGAGGAGGGGCCTACGAGCAGTACTTC.

The chain carries TRBV5-1 and TRBJ2-5, with a tentative D call TRBD2 (6 bases). Trimming took 7 bases from V and 4 from J, leaving 8 bases between them. In germline, CDR1 is SGHRS, CDR2 YFSETQ. The CDR3 contains 11 residues. CDR3 loop: CASLEGETQYF. CDR3 DNA: TGCGCCAGCCTGGAGGGAGAGACCCAGTACTTC.

The J gene is TRBJ2-7, the V gene TRBV10-3, with TRBD1 matching 9 bases. The CDR3 is 16 amino acids. V lost 0 bases and J lost 6; bases outside the gene matches: 9. In germline, CDR1 is ENHRY, CDR2 SYGVKD. As DNA, the CDR3 is TGTGCCATCAGTGAGTCCCCGGGACAGGGACCAGGCGAGCAGTACTTC. This gives the protein CAISESPGQGPGEQYF.

This chain connects TRBV15 to TRBJ1-1, with a weak D call TRBD1 (6 bases). Germline lookup yields CDR1 LNHNV and CDR2 YYDKDF (reference sequence). This CDR3 contains 14 residues. V lost 3 bases to trimming and J lost 1 base, with 9 bases between them. The DNA for the CDR3 is TGTGCCACCAGCAGGCGGGGGCGGAACACTGAAGCTTTCTTT. This gives the protein CATSRRGRNTEAFF.

This chain links TRBV19 with TRBJ2-6; 10 bases align to TRBD1. The junction had 6 bases not matched to a gene; V was cut back by 7 bases and J by 0 bases. Per germline, CDR1 LNHDA and CDR2 SQIVND (reference sequence). The CDR3 has 17 amino acids. The CDR3 spells CASTATGGLSGANVLTF. CDR3 nucleotide sequence: TGTGCCAGTACCGCGACAGGGGGCCTCTCTGGGGCCAACGTCCTGACTTTC.

The V gene is TRBV7-9, the J gene TRBJ1-5; 7 bases line up with TRBD1. The CDR3 extends over 15 amino acids. CDR1 is SEHNR, CDR2 FQNEAQ, per germline (reference sequence). V shed 1 base and J 1 base; nucleotides not matched to a gene: 1. The DNA of the CDR3 is TGTGCCAGCAGCTTAGAGGGGGCGAGCAATCAGCCCCAGCATTTT. It codes for CASSLEGASNQPQHF.

This chain uses TRBV6-6 with TRBJ1-1, with 8 bases fitting TRBD1. Per germline, CDR1 MNHNY and CDR2 SVGAGI (reference sequence). After removal of 7 bases from V and 0 bases from J, the junction contained 10 bases not matched to a gene. The CDR3 has 16 amino acids. The CDR3 DNA is TGTGCCAGCACCCGGGCCACAGGGGGACTGAACACTGAAGCTTTCTTT. Its translation: CASTRATGGLNTEAFF.

The genes are TRBV7-2 and TRBJ2-1, with 8 bases that match TRBD2. The germline V gene has CDR1 SGHTA and CDR2 FQGNSA. The CDR3 runs to 13 residues. V shed 3 bases, J shed 13 bases, and the junction held 8 bases outside the gene matches. This CDR3 reads CASSFGTRRPQFF. The CDR3 bases are TGTGCCAGCAGCTTTGGGACTAGAAGGCCCCAGTTCTTC.

This clone has a handful of counts. CDR3: CASSLSGGTAEAFF. The CDR3 nucleotides read TGTGCCAGCAGCCTAAGCGGGGGTACCGCTGAAGCTTTCTTT. V gene TRBV7-3 combines with J gene TRBJ1-1; a possible D gene is TRBD1 (5 bases). Trimming shortened V by 5 bases and J by 6 bases, and 16 bases separated the two germline ends. CDR3 length: 14 residues. The V gene's germline CDR1 is SGHTA and CDR2 FQGTGA.

To note about this clone: At one end, the junction sequence differs from germline, possibly due to a read error. The V gene is TRBV2, the J gene TRBJ1-2; the D is unclear. CDR3 size: 16 residues. The germline V gene encodes CDR1 SNHLY and CDR2 FYNNEI. The CDR3 spells CASSQNGVLHYYGHTF. The CDR3 DNA follows: TGTGCCAGCAGTCAAAATGGGGTCCTCCACTACTATGGCCACACCTTC.

This clone was recorded a few times. V is TRBV19 and J is TRBJ2-7, with TRBD2 identical over 9 bases. Germline V gives CDR1 LNHDA, CDR2 SQIVND (reference sequence). The CDR3 contains 18 residues. The J segment lost 0 bases and the V segment lost 5 bases, leaving 14 bases of the junction unmatched. CDR3 in amino acids: CASSPTGTSPTSSYEQYF. The CDR3 DNA follows: TGTGCCAGTAGTCCGACCGGGACTAGCCCTACCAGCTCCTACGAGCAGTACTTC.

The chain uses TRBV30 and TRBJ2-5; 8 bases agree with TRBD1. The CDR3 spans 15 residues. J lost 3 bases, V lost 2 bases, and 8 bases had no gene match. CDR1 and CDR2 from the germline V gene are GTSNPN and SVGIG (reference sequence). The CDR3 loop reads CAWSPGGLGKETQYF. In nucleotides, the CDR3 is TGTGCCTGGAGTCCAGGGGGCTTGGGGAAAGAGACCCAGTACTTC.